Below are 2 T cell receptor beta chains sequenced from a single sample in a study of OX40 agonist ivuxolimab in advanced cancers. The protocol was immunoSEQ multiplex PCR, while the TCRdb copy is restricted to in-frame clones and leaves out a portion. This table holds about 21,000 clones, over 65% found once. Source: CD4+ or CD8+ T cells sorted from blood, taken in a trial of the OX40 agonist ivuxolimab. The receptors originated from an adult with an advanced solid tumor such as melanoma, head and neck, liver or kidney cancer.

The chain employs TRBV10-3 and TRBJ1-4; 7 bases are a match to TRBD1. Trimming removed 6 bases from V and 0 bases from J; junction bases left unmatched: 4. Per germline, CDR1 ENHRY and CDR2 SYGVKD. CDR3 length: 15 amino acids. The DNA for the CDR3 is TGTGCCATCAGCCATGGACAGGCAACTAATGAAAAACTGTTTTTT. Translated: CAISHGQATNEKLFF.

This clone was seen a single time. The chain recombines TRBV9 with TRBJ2-3; the D gene is possibly TRBD2 (6 bases). The ends were cut back, 3 bases at V and 3 bases at J, with 17 bases in the middle. The V gene's germline CDR1 is SGDLS and CDR2 YYNGEE. This CDR3 has 16 residues. The CDR3 DNA reads as TGTGCCAGCAGCGCCCGACTAGTGACGGAGACAGATACGCAGTATTTT. This sequence encodes CASSARLVTETDTQYF. Full variable domain (outside the CDR3, taken from reference TRBV9 and TRBJ2-3): DSGVTQTPKHLITATGQRVTLRCSPRSGDLSVYWYQQSLDQGLQFLIQYYNGEERAKGNILERFSAQQFPDLHSELNLSSLELGDSALYFCASSARLVTETDTQYFGPGTRLTVL.